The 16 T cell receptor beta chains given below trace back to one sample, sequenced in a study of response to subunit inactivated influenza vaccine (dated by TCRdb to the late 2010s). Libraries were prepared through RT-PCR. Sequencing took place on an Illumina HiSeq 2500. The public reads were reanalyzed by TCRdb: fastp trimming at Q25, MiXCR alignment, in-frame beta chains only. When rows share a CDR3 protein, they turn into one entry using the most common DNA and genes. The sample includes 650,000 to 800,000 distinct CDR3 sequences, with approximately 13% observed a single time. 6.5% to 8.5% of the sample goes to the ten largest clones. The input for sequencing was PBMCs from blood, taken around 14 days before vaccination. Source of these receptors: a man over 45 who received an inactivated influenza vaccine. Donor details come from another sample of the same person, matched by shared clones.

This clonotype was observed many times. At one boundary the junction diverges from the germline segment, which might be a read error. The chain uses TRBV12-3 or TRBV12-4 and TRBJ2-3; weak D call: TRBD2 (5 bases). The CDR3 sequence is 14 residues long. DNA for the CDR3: TGTGCCAGCAGCTTAGCGAGAAGCACAGATACGCAGTATTTT. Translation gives CASSLARSTDTQYF.

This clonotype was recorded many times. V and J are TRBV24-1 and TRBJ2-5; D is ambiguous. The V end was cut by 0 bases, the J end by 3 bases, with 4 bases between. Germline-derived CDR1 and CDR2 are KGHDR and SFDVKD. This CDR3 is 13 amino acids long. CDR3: CATSDLSEETQYF. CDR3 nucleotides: TGTGCCACCAGTGATTTGTCAGAAGAGACCCAGTACTTC.

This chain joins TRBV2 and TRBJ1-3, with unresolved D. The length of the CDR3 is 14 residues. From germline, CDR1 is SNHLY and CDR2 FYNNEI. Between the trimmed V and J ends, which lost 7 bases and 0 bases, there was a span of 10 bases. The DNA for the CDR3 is TGTGCCAGCAAGAAGACACACTCTGGAAACACCATATATTTT. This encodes CASKKTHSGNTIYF.

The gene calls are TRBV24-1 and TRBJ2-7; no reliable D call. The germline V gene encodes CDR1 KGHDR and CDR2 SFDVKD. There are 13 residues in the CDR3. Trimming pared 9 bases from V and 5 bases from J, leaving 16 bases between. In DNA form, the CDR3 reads TGTGCCACCCAAGGACCCAATAGCAACGAGCAGTACTTC. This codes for CATQGPNSNEQYF.

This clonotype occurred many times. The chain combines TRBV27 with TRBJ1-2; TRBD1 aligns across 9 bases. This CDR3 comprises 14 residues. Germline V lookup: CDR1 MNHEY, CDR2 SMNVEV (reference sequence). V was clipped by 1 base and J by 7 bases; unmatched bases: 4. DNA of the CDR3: TGTGCCAGCAGTTTATTGGGGACAGGGTTTGGCTACACCTTC. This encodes CASSLLGTGFGYTF.

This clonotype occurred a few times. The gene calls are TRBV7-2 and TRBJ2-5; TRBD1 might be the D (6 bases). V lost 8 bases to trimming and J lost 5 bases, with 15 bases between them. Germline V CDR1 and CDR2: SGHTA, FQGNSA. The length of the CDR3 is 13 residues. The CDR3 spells CASANYREETQYF. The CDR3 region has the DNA TGTGCCAGCGCTAATTACAGGGAGGAGACCCAGTACTTC.

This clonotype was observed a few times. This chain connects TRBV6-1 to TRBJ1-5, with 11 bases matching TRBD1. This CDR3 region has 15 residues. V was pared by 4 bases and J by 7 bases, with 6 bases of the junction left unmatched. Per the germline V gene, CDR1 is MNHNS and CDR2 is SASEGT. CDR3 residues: CASSARGQGGQPQHF. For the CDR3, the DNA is TGTGCCAGCAGTGCTCGGGGACAGGGGGGGCAGCCCCAGCATTTT.

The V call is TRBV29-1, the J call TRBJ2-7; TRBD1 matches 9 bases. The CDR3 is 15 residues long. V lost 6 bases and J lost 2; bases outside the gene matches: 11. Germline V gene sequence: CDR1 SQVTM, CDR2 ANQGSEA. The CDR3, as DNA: TGCAGCGTAAGGACCCGGACAGGGGTAACCTACGAGCAGTACTTC. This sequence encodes CSVRTRTGVTYEQYF.

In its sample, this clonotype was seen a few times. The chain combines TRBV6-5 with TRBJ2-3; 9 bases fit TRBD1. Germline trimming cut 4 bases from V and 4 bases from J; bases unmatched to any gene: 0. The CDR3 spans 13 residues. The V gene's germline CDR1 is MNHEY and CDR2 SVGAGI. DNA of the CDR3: TGTGCCAGCAGTTGGACAGGGGCAGATACGCAGTATTTT. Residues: CASSWTGADTQYF.

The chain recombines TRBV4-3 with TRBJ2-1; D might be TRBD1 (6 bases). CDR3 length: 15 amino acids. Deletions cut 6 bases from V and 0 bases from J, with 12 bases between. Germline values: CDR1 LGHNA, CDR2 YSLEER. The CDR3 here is CASSRVDSSYNEQFF. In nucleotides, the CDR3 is TGCGCCAGCAGTCGGGTGGACAGCTCCTACAATGAGCAGTTCTTC.

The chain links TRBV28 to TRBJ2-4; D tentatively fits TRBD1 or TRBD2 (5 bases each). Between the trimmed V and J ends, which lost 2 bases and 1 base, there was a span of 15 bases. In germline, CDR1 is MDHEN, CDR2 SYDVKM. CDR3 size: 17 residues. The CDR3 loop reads CASSLRGRDRAKNIQYF. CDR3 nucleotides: TGTGCCAGCAGTTTACGGGGACGCGATAGGGCCAAAAACATTCAGTACTTC.

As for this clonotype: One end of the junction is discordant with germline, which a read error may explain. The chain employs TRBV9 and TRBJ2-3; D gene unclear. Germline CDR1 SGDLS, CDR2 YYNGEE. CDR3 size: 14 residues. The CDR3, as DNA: TGTGCCAGCAGAGAGCCGGGTGGCACAGATACGCAGTTTTTT. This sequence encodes CASREPGGTDTQFF.

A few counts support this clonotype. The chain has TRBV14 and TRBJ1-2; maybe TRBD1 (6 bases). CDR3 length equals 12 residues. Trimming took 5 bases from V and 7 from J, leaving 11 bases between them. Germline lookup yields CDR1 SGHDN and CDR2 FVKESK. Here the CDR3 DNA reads TGTGCCAGCAGCGCGGACAGAATTGGCTACACCTTC. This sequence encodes CASSADRIGYTF.

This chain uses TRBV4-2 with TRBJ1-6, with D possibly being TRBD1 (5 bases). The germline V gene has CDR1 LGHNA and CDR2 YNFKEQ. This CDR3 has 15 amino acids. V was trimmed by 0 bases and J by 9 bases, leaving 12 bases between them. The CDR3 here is CASSQDQGIFSPLHF. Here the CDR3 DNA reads TGTGCCAGCAGCCAAGACCAGGGAATTTTTTCACCCCTCCACTTT.

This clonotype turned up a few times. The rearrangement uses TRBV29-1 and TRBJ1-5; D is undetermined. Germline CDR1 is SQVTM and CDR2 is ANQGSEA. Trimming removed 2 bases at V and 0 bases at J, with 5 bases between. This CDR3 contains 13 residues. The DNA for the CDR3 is TGCAGCGTTGAACTGTCTAGCAATCAGCCCCAGCATTTT. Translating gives CSVELSSNQPQHF.

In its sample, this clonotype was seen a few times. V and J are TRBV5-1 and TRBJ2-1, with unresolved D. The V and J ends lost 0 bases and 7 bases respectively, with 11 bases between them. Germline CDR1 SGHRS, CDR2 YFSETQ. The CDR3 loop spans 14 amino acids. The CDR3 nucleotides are TGCGCCAGCAGCTTGGAAGTCAGGTTGAATGAGCAGTTCTTC. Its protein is CASSLEVRLNEQFF.